The entry that follows covers one T cell receptor (beta chain) sequence. These data are taken from a study of blood T cell repertoires in COVID-19. Across the whole study: Samples representing acute and convalescent COVID-19 were sourced from the United States, Italy and Spain. Sources were T cells, B-cell-depleted T cells, or PBMCs; the material itself was cDNA or gDNA.

Participant age was roughly 18 to 100 years, and participants resided in 24 US areas. Germline CDR1 reads SGHNT; CDR2 reads YYREEE (reference sequence). The CDR3 sequence is 18 residues long. Trimming cost V 5 bases and J 5 bases; bases outside gene matches: 20. How the authors handled the data: Nucleated cell counts were estimated from reference gene primer amplification. Method: immunoSEQ multiplex PCR; TCRdb's copy keeps in-frame clones and lacks some. V and J calls and clone size are those listed in that table; D and trimming were worked out from the DNA. The sample holds fewer than 250,000 clones, roughly four fifths seen once.

The chain joins TRBV5-4 to TRBJ2-5, with TRBD2 identical over 8 bases. Specimen: PBMCs or T cells enriched from blood (not recorded which). This clonotype was obtained from a woman in her 50s who had been exposed to COVID-19. The CDR3 protein is CASRRGTGGGAFYETQYF. CDR3 in DNA: TGTGCCAGCAGGCGTGGGACGGGAGGGGGGGCGTTTTATGAGACCCAGTACTTC.